Listed below are T cell receptor beta chains from one sample, sequenced in a study of shared clonotypes between healthy human individuals. Sequencing was performed with immunoSEQ multiplex PCR; in TCRdb, only in-frame clones are kept and a portion is missing. The sample has millions of clones, 90% to 95% seen once. The source material was naive CD4+ T cells from PBMCs. Receptor source: a man between 18 and 35 years old in good health. Some clones in this sample may be carry-over from other donors' samples. CDR3s include the opening cysteine and the closing phenylalanine or tryptophan. Clone size is not always given. Where it is, it says once, few, many or a class for expanded clones.

. | TRBJ2-6 | TRBV11-2 | CASSLVPQGSGANVLTF
. | TRBJ1-4 | TRBV5-1 | CASSLESGEKLFF
. | TRBJ2-5 | TRBV10-3 | CAISYEGAGGTQYF
. | TRBJ2-5 | TRBV14 | CASSPRTGRSETQYF
. | TRBJ2-7 | TRBV7-9 | CASSLRWTSGVSYEQYF
. | TRBJ1-3 | TRBV28 | CASSLLDGSGNTIYF
once | TRBJ2-1 | TRBV7-9 | CASSPASNEQFF
. | TRBJ1-1 | TRBV11-2 | CASSLGQNTEAFF
. | TRBJ2-7 | TRBV4-1 | CASSPRASGRMYEQYF
. | TRBJ2-1 | TRBV10-2 | CASRTSGANEQFF
. | TRBJ1-1 | TRBV18 | CASRSLGAVVNTEAFF
once | TRBJ2-7 | TRBV19 | CASSTRGNLAYEQYF
. | TRBJ2-7 | TRBV7-3 | CASSSGTGSNEQYF
. | TRBJ2-3 | TRBV6-1 | CASDSGSVSDTQYF
few | TRBJ1-1 | TRBV2 | CASRDARSNTEAFF
. | TRBJ1-1 | TRBV28 | CASRPNPGRQAFF
. | TRBJ2-2 | TRBV28 | CASSLGLIRKFGELFF
. | TRBJ1-5 | TRBV5-6 | CASSLSTGANQPQHF
. | TRBJ2-7 | TRBV18 | CATSDLRGAGEQYF
. | TRBJ2-2 | TRBV7-3 | CASSLLSANTGELFF
. | TRBJ2-1 | TRBV9 | CASSSGQGAYNEQFF
. | TRBJ2-1 | TRBV7-3 | CASRRDGSYNEQFF
. | TRBJ2-1 | TRBV11-3 | CASSFSSQGYQFF
. | TRBJ2-7 | TRBV2 | CASSWGAGNYEQYF
. | TRBJ2-3 | TRBV6-5 | CASKTPGGEDTQYF
once | TRBJ2-7 | TRBV19 | CASSTQTGTYEQYF
few | TRBJ1-1 | TRBV6-6 | CASSLSMNTEAFF
. | TRBJ2-5 | TRBV2 | CASTQGETQYF
. | TRBJ2-1 | TRBV20-1 | CSAGKLGEQFF
. | TRBJ2-7 | TRBV29-1 | CSVGWQRGIYEQYF
once | TRBJ1-3 | TRBV5-1 | CASSFGASGNTIYF
. | TRBJ2-2 | TRBV18 | CASSPRLVGANTGELFF
. | TRBJ1-1 | TRBV27 | CASSLLAGGDTEAFF
once | TRBJ1-1 | TRBV7-9 | CASSLGPRVSTEAFF
. | TRBJ2-1 | TRBV27 | CASRSSRSSYNEQFF
. | TRBJ1-1 | TRBV25-1 | CASSPTGGNTEAFF
. | TRBJ2-3 | TRBV4-2 | CASSQAGGMKSTNTQYF
. | TRBJ2-3 | TRBV7-9 | CASKIGSTDTQYF
. | TRBJ2-7 | TRBV5-1 | CASSDRTSHEQYF
. | TRBJ1-6 | TRBV27 | CASSLKGIYYSPLHF